This T cell receptor (beta chain) was sequenced during a study of Graves' ophthalmopathy and Graves' hyperthyroidism. Trimming removed 4 bases from V and 11 bases from J, with 13 bases in between. The CDR3 runs to 12 residues. In germline, CDR1 is SGHRS, CDR2 YFSETQ. A word on this clonotype: Its antigen is still unknown.

Broader study findings: Ophthalmopathy progression predictions by the model showed roughly 75% specificity and 70.59% sensitivity.

The sequenced template was RNA, covering the TCR beta CDR3 region. An opening RT-PCR round employed HTBI primers and preceded a second-round multiplex PCR. In TCRdb, the multiplex PCR reads were re-called with MiXCR into one record per CDR3 protein. The top ten hold roughly 11% of the sample, which has around 1,000,000 distinct CDR3 sequences, less than 45% seen once. This sequence joins TRBV5-1 and TRBJ1-5; a weak D match, TRBD1 (5 bases). Source material: peripheral blood or thyroid tissue (not recorded which). This clonotype originated in an adult man with Graves' hyperthyroidism. CDR3 coding DNA: TGCGCCAGCAGCGAATCGGGGGGAGCCCAGCATTTT. It codes for CASSESGGAQHF.